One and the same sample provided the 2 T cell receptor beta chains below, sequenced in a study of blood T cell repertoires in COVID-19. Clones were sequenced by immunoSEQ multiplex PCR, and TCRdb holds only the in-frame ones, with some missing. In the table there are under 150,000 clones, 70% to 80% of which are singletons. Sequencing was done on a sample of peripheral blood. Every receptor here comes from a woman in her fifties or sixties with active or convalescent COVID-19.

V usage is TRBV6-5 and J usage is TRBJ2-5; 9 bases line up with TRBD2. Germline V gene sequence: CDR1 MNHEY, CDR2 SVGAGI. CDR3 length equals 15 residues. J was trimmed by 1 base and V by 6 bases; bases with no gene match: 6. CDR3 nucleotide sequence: TGTGCCAGCAGAATTAGCGGGGGTCCCCAAGAGACCCAGTACTTC. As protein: CASRISGGPQETQYF.

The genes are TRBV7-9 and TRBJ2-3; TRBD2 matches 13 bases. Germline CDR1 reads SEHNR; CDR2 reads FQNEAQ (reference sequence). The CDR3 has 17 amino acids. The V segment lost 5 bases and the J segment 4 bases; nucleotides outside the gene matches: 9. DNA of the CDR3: TGTGCCAGCAGCCCTGGACTAGCGGGAGCCCGGGCAGATACGCAGTATTTT. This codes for CASSPGLAGARADTQYF.